This is a list of T cell receptor beta chains from one sample in a study of blood T cells in healthy people across ages. A single record per CDR3 protein comes from TCRdb applying MiXCR to the 5' RACE reads. The data show more than 450,000 distinct CDR3 sequences, with about a quarter seen just once and about 3.9% held by the top ten. A further study also used this sample, focusing on T cells of mothers and their children.

Sequencing was done on a sample of blood. All receptors come from a boy younger than 10 in good health. CDR3s include the opening cysteine and the closing phenylalanine or tryptophan. Each record gives: J gene, D gene, V gene, CDR3 protein. D genes are given only for firm matches.

>TRBJ2-4|-|TRBV3-1
CASSQDGPDTIQYF
>TRBJ2-3|-|TRBV3-1
CASSQASYPGTDTDTQYF
>TRBJ2-5|TRBD2|TRBV29-1
CSGDSGRGGETQYF
>TRBJ1-4|-|TRBV15
CATSRENDEKLFF
>TRBJ2-5|TRBD2|TRBV7-2
CASSSGLADVETQYF
>TRBJ1-1|TRBD1|TRBV4-3
CASSTGTGGRNTEAFF
>TRBJ2-5|TRBD2|TRBV2
CASSSGTSGAKTQYF
>TRBJ1-2|TRBD1|TRBV12-3/TRBV12-4
CASSPGTGGEKGYTF
>TRBJ2-1|TRBD1|TRBV29-1
CSAPRDRVYDEQFF
>TRBJ2-5|TRBD2|TRBV5-4
CASSPTSGARETQYF
>TRBJ2-1|-|TRBV7-6
CASSLAGDYNEQFF
>-|TRBD2|TRBV6-1
CASSEKTSGGLYEQYF
>TRBJ1-1|-|TRBV6-5
CASSYSIIDLLNRENTEAFF
>-|-|TRBV21-1
CASSNGVGGTYEQYF
>TRBJ1-2|-|TRBV24-1
CATSDPVYGYTF
>TRBJ2-2|-|TRBV5-1
CASSLGVTIEQELFF
>TRBJ2-1|-|TRBV4-3
CASSQDTRESYNEQFF
>TRBJ1-1|TRBD1|TRBV29-1
CSVAGTVNTEAFF
>TRBJ2-1|-|TRBV3-1
CASSQGVGSYNEQFF
>TRBJ2-5|-|TRBV20-1
CSAPSWDRIMVTF
>TRBJ2-1|TRBD2|TRBV27
CASGRDEGFYNEQFF
>TRBJ2-2|-|TRBV6-5
CASSYAGYGTGELFF
>-|-|TRBV4-1
CASSRFVRGNEQYF
>TRBJ2-5|TRBD1|TRBV20-1
CSARGQGRETQYF
>TRBJ2-2|-|TRBV29-1
CSGSTAGTRNTGELFF
>TRBJ2-1|-|TRBV29-1
CSVEEGHNEQFF
>TRBJ1-1|-|TRBV7-9
CASSSWTWMNTEAFF
>TRBJ2-5|TRBD2|TRBV7-9
CASSQGRSTSGRPGETQYF
>TRBJ2-5|-|TRBV20-1
CSAARLYPPGETQYF